Listed below are T cell receptor beta chains from one sample, sequenced in a study of beta chain features in type 1 diabetes. Method: immunoSEQ multiplex PCR; TCRdb's copy keeps in-frame clones and lacks some. Counted here are more than 150,000 clones, about 9.8% occurring once; the ten biggest clones make up 2.3%. The sample was central memory CD4+ T cells from blood. The receptors derive from a woman under 30 in good health. Both conserved end residues are part of each CDR3. The order of the fields is V gene, D gene, J gene, clone size, CDR3 DNA, CDR3 protein. D genes are given only for firm matches. Part of the rows lack a size; the others show once, few, many or a class for expanded clones.

V: TRBV2; D: .; J: TRBJ1-2; size: .; DNA: TGTGCCAGCAGTGAACCGCGACAGCGAGGCTACACCTTC; CDR3: CASSEPRQRGYTF
V: TRBV29-1; D: .; J: TRBJ2-2; size: few; DNA: TGCAGCGTTGATACAGGGACAAACACCGGGGAGCTGTTTTTT; CDR3: CSVDTGTNTGELFF
V: TRBV14; D: TRBD1; J: TRBJ1-5; size: .; DNA: TGTGCCAGCAGCCTCCCCGAGAATACAGGGGGCTGGTTATGGAATCAGCCCCAGCATTTT; CDR3: CASSLPENTGGWLWNQPQHF
V: TRBV19; D: .; J: TRBJ2-2; size: few; DNA: TGTGCCAGTAAGGGCCAGGGCCTCACCGGGGAGCTGTTTTTT; CDR3: CASKGQGLTGELFF
V: TRBV2; D: .; J: TRBJ2-1; size: few; DNA: TGTGCCAGCAGTGGTGAGGGCAATGAGCAGTTCTTC; CDR3: CASSGEGNEQFF
V: TRBV18; D: .; J: TRBJ1-1; size: few; DNA: TGTGCCAGCTCACTTGGACAGTCCTCGACTGAAGCTTTCTTT; CDR3: CASSLGQSSTEAFF
V: TRBV11-2; D: TRBD2; J: TRBJ2-7; size: .; DNA: TGTGCCAGCAGCGTAGGGACTATCTACGAGCAGTACTTC; CDR3: CASSVGTIYEQYF
V: TRBV4-2; D: .; J: TRBJ2-1; size: few; DNA: TGTGCCAGCACGGAACAGGGCAGGAATGAGCAGTTCTTC; CDR3: CASTEQGRNEQFF
V: TRBV7-9; D: .; J: TRBJ1-1; size: few; DNA: TGTGCCAGCAGCTTAGGACAGATGAACACTGAAGCTTTCTTT; CDR3: CASSLGQMNTEAFF
V: TRBV5-1; D: TRBD1; J: TRBJ2-1; size: few; DNA: TGCGCCAGCAGCTCTCGGACAGGGTATGGTAATGAGCAGTTCTTC; CDR3: CASSSRTGYGNEQFF
V: TRBV10-3; D: .; J: TRBJ2-7; size: few; DNA: TGTGCCATCAACCCAGGGCGCTCCTACGAGCAGTACTTC; CDR3: CAINPGRSYEQYF
V: TRBV30; D: .; J: TRBJ1-3; size: few; DNA: TGTGCCGGAGAGGAAGGCTTTATCTCTGGAAACACCATATATTTT; CDR3: CAGEEGFISGNTIYF
V: TRBV25-1; D: .; J: TRBJ2-2; size: .; DNA: TGTGCCAGCAGTGAACCCGGGACAATTACCGGGGAGCTGTTTTTT; CDR3: CASSEPGTITGELFF
V: TRBV4-1; D: .; J: TRBJ2-3; size: .; DNA: TGCGCCAGCAGCCAAGATTTAGGGGGCACAGATACGCAGTATTTT; CDR3: CASSQDLGGTDTQYF
V: TRBV27; D: TRBD1; J: TRBJ1-1; size: few; DNA: TGTGCCAGCAGTAGTCCCGGGACAGGGATGGCTTTCTTT; CDR3: CASSSPGTGMAFF
V: TRBV27; D: TRBD2; J: TRBJ2-5; size: few; DNA: TGTGCCAGCAGTTTAAGGGCTAGCGGGAGTGGGGGAGAGACCCAGTACTTC; CDR3: CASSLRASGSGGETQYF
V: TRBV30; D: .; J: TRBJ1-2; size: many; DNA: TGTGCCTGGAGTGAGGGGAACCGCTATGGCTACACCTTC; CDR3: CAWSEGNRYGYTF
V: TRBV15; D: TRBD1; J: TRBJ1-2; size: few; DNA: TGTGCCACCAGCAGAGATGGGACAGGGATCTATGGCTACACCTTC; CDR3: CATSRDGTGIYGYTF
V: TRBV4-1; D: .; J: TRBJ1-2; size: few; DNA: TGCGCCAGCAGCCATGCACCGGACACAACTATTTGGGGTGGCTACACCTTC; CDR3: CASSHAPDTTIWGGYTF
V: TRBV30; D: .; J: TRBJ2-3; size: few; DNA: TGTGCCTGGAGTGTACAGCTAGCCGGAGATACGCAGTATTTT; CDR3: CAWSVQLAGDTQYF
V: TRBV7-3; D: .; J: TRBJ2-1; size: few; DNA: TGTGCCAGCAGCTTAAGACAGAACAATGAGCAGTTCTTC; CDR3: CASSLRQNNEQFF
V: TRBV30; D: .; J: TRBJ1-5; size: .; DNA: TGTGCCTGGAGCCCGTTAGGGGAACAGCCCCAGCATTTT; CDR3: CAWSPLGEQPQHF
V: TRBV4-1; D: .; J: TRBJ2-7; size: .; DNA: TGCGCCAGCAGCCAAATGGGGAGGATTAAATACGAGCAGTACTTC; CDR3: CASSQMGRIKYEQYF
V: TRBV11-3; D: .; J: TRBJ2-7; size: .; DNA: TGTGCCAGCAGCTTAAGTGGAGGGTTGCCCTCCTACGAGCAGTACTTC; CDR3: CASSLSGGLPSYEQYF
V: TRBV13; D: .; J: TRBJ2-7; size: few; DNA: TGTGCCAGCAGCTTGATGCGGGAACCACCCTACGAGCAGTACTTC; CDR3: CASSLMREPPYEQYF
V: TRBV27; D: TRBD1; J: TRBJ1-1; size: .; DNA: TGTGCCAGCAGCGACCGGGACAGCTACACTGAAGCTTTCTTT; CDR3: CASSDRDSYTEAFF
V: TRBV7-2; D: TRBD2; J: TRBJ2-2; size: few; DNA: TGTGCCAGCAGCTTGGAACTAGCGGGGCCCTCATGGACCGGGGAGCTGTTTTTT; CDR3: CASSLELAGPSWTGELFF
V: TRBV29-1; D: TRBD1; J: TRBJ2-5; size: .; DNA: TGCAGCGTTGGGGCAGACAGGGCGCAGGGAGAGACCCAGTACTTC; CDR3: CSVGADRAQGETQYF
V: TRBV5-1; D: .; J: TRBJ2-3; size: few; DNA: TGCGCCAGCAGCTTGCAACAATTTAGCACAGATACGCAGTATTTT; CDR3: CASSLQQFSTDTQYF
V: TRBV18; D: .; J: TRBJ1-2; size: .; DNA: TGTGCCAGCTCACCCCAGGACAGCCACTATGGCTACACCTTC; CDR3: CASSPQDSHYGYTF
V: TRBV30; D: TRBD1; J: TRBJ1-2; size: few; DNA: TGTGCCTGGAGTCCATGGACAGGCAAGAGGGGCTACACCTTC; CDR3: CAWSPWTGKRGYTF
V: TRBV18; D: TRBD2; J: TRBJ2-3; size: .; DNA: TGTGCCAGCTCACTCACGGTGACTAGCACAAGGGTAGATACGCAGTATTTT; CDR3: CASSLTVTSTRVDTQYF
V: TRBV30; D: .; J: TRBJ2-7; size: many; DNA: TGTGCCTGGAGTGCCACCTACGAGCAGTACTTC; CDR3: CAWSATYEQYF
V: TRBV7-2; D: .; J: TRBJ1-5; size: few; DNA: TGTGCCAGCAGTCAACTTTGGCAGCCCCAGCATTTT; CDR3: CASSQLWQPQHF
V: TRBV4-1; D: .; J: TRBJ2-2; size: .; DNA: TGCGCCAGCAGCCAAGGTAGACCGCAGGGATCCGGGGAGCTGTTTTTT; CDR3: CASSQGRPQGSGELFF
V: TRBV11-2; D: .; J: TRBJ2-7; size: .; DNA: TGTGCCAGCAGCCTCGGGGGGCAATCCTACGAGCAGTACTTC; CDR3: CASSLGGQSYEQYF